This passage covers 9 T cell receptor beta chains from one sample sequenced in a study of chemoradiotherapy in HPV16-positive cancers (dated 2022 in TCRdb). The method was the immunoSEQ multiplex PCR assay. The source is immuneACCESS, and TCRdb retained only in-frame sequences with V and J called. Part of the clones is not carried over; for the studies checked, unresolved V genes explain less than half of this, and the remainder is unexplained. The sample profile shows roughly 32,000 clones; roughly nine tenths of them were found once. The ten largest clones take up 3% to 3.5% of the sample. The sample was blood, taken from a patient who underwent chemoradiotherapy. These receptors came from a human donor with HPV-associated anogenital cancer.

This chain connects TRBV7-2 to TRBJ2-1; D unclear. Germline values: CDR1 SGHTA, CDR2 FQGNSA. The CDR3 consists of 12 residues. Trimming stripped 5 bases from V and 6 bases from J, with 8 bases between. The CDR3 sequence: CASSRMFNEQFF. CDR3 DNA sequence: TGTGCCAGCAGCCGTATGTTCAATGAGCAGTTCTTC.

The chain has TRBV19 and TRBJ2-1, with D tentatively TRBD1 (5 bases). The germline V and J ends were trimmed by 1 base and 3 bases, with 13 bases remaining between them. Per germline, CDR1 LNHDA and CDR2 SQIVND (reference sequence). CDR3 length equals 16 residues. CDR3 DNA: TGTGCCAGTAGTATAGCTGCAGGGATGGACTACAATGAGCAGTTCTTC. This sequence encodes CASSIAAGMDYNEQFF.

This chain connects TRBV23-1 to TRBJ2-2; possible D gene TRBD1, 6 bases. TRBV23-1 is noted as an ORF with a role that remains uncertain. V was pared by 1 base and J by 0 bases, with 21 bases between. The CDR3 contains 20 residues. CDR3 in DNA: TGCGCCAGCAGTCAATACCGGGACATTGGATCGTACCCGAACACCGGGGAGCTGTTTTTT. Residues: CASSQYRDIGSYPNTGELFF.

The chain has TRBV6-5 and TRBJ2-5; no reliable D call. The V and J ends lost 6 bases and 1 base respectively, with 15 bases between them. CDR3 length equals 15 residues. CDR1 is MNHEY, CDR2 SVGAGI, per germline. The CDR3 DNA sequence: TGTGCCAGCAGCCCCGAAGGTACGGGCCAAGAGACCCAGTACTTC. Protein: CASSPEGTGQETQYF.

The chain is built from TRBV19 and TRBJ2-7, with a weak D call TRBD1 (7 bases). CDR1 and CDR2 (germline): LNHDA, SQIVND (reference sequence). V was trimmed by 3 bases and J by 1 base, leaving 13 bases between them. The CDR3 has 15 residues. The CDR3 reads CASSILSGGSYEQYF. CDR3 DNA sequence: TGTGCCAGTAGTATTCTCTCAGGGGGGTCCTACGAGCAGTACTTC.

The chain uses TRBV5-6 and TRBJ2-5; 11 bases fit TRBD2. The V segment lost 7 bases and the J segment 5 bases; nucleotides outside the gene matches: 13. In germline, CDR1 is SGHDT, CDR2 YYEEEE. This CDR3 has 16 residues. CDR3 protein: CASRVGTSGRYETQYF. CDR3 DNA sequence: TGTGCCAGCCGCGTGGGAACTAGCGGGAGATACGAGACCCAGTACTTC.

This chain joins TRBV4-1 and TRBJ2-7; 9 positions match TRBD2. This CDR3 has 15 amino acids. Losses at the gene ends were 4 bases for V and 7 bases for J; bases not matched to a gene: 11. Germline V CDR1 and CDR2: MGHRA, YSYEKL. The CDR3 here is CASSLGGGGAGEQYF. The CDR3 DNA reads TGCGCCAGCAGCCTTGGTGGCGGGGGGGCCGGAGAGCAGTACTTC.

The V gene is TRBV7-9, the J gene TRBJ2-3; D perhaps matches TRBD1 (5 bases). There are 13 residues in the CDR3. Germline V gene sequence: CDR1 SEHNR, CDR2 FQNEAQ (reference sequence). Trimming removed 6 bases at V and 0 bases at J, with 7 bases between. In DNA form, the CDR3 reads TGTGCCAGCAGGCAGGGAAGCACAGATACGCAGTATTTT. Residues: CASRQGSTDTQYF.

The chain links TRBV30 to TRBJ2-1, with D uncertain. The CDR3 has 13 amino acids. Looked up from germline, CDR1 is GTSNPN and CDR2 is SVGIG (reference sequence). The V gene lost 1 base and the J gene lost 8 bases, with 12 bases spanning the gap. The DNA for the CDR3 is TGTGCCTGGAGTGAGGGTTTTGATCATGAGCAGTTCTTC. This gives the protein CAWSEGFDHEQFF.